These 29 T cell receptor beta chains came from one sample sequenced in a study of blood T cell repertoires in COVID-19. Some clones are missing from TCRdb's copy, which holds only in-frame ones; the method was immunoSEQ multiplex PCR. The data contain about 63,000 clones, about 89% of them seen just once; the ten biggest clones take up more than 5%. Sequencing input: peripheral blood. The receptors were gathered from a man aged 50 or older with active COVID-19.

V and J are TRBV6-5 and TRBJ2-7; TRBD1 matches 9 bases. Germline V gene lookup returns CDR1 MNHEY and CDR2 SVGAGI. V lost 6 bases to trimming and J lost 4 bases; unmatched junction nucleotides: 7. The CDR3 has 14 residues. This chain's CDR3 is CASSRDRANYEQYF. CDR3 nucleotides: TGTGCCAGCAGCAGGGACAGGGCAAATTACGAGCAGTACTTC.

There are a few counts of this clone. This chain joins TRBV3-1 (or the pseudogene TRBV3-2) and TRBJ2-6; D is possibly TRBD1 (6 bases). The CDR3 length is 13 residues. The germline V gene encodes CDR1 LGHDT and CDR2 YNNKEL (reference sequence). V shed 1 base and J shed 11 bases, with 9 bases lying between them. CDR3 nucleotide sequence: TGTGCCAGCAGCCAAGTCACAGGGTACGTCCTGACTTTC. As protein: CASSQVTGYVLTF.

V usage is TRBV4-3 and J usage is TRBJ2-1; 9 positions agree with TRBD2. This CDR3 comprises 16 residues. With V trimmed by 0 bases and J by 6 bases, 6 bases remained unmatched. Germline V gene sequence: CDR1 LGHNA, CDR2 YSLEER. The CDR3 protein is CASSQEIGSGSNEQFF. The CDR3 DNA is TGCGCCAGCAGCCAAGAGATTGGTAGCGGGAGCAATGAGCAGTTCTTC.

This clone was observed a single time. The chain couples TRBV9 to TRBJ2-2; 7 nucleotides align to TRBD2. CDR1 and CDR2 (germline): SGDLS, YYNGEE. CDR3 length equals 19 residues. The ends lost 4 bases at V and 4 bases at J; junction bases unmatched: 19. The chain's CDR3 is CASSLRIPAGTTSTGELFF. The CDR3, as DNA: TGTGCCAGCAGCCTACGGATACCGGCGGGGACTACCAGCACCGGGGAGCTGTTTTTT.

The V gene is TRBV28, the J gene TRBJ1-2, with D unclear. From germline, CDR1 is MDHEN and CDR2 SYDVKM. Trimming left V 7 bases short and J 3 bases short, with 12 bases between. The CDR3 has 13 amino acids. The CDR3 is CASTPFGDYGYTF. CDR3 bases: TGTGCCAGCACTCCGTTCGGTGACTATGGCTACACCTTC.

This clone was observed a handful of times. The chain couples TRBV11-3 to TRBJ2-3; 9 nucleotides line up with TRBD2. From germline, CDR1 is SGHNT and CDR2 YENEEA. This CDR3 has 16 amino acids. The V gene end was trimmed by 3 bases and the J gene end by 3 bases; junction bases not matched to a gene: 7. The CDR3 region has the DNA TGTGCCAGCAGCTTGCCCTGGACTAGCGAGACAGATACGCAGTATTTT. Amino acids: CASSLPWTSETDTQYF.

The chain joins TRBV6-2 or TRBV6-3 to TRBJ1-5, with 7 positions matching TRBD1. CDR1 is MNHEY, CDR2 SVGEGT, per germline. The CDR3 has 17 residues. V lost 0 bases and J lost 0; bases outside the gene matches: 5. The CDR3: CASSYSLQGISNQPQHF. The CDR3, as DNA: TGTGCCAGCAGTTACTCATTACAGGGGATTAGCAATCAGCCCCAGCATTTT.

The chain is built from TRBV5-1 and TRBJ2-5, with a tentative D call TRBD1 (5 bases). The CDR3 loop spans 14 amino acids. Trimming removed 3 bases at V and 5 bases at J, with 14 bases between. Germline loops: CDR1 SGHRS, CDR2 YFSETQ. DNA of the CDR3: TGCGCCAGCAGCTCGGGCAGGGAAGCGGAGACCCAGTACTTC. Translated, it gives CASSSGREAETQYF.

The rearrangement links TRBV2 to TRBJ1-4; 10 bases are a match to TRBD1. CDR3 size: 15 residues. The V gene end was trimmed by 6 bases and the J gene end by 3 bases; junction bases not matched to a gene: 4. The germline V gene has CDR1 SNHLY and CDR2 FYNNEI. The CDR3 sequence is CASRRQGAANEKLFF. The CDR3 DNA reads TGTGCCAGCAGGAGACAGGGGGCTGCTAATGAAAAACTGTTTTTT.

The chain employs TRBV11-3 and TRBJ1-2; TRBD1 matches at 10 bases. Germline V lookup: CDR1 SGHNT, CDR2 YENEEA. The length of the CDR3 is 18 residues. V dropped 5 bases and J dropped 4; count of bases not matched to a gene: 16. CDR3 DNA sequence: TGTGCCAGCAGCCCTAGTGGGGCCGACAGGGGGCGAATCTATGGCTACACCTTC. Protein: CASSPSGADRGRIYGYTF.

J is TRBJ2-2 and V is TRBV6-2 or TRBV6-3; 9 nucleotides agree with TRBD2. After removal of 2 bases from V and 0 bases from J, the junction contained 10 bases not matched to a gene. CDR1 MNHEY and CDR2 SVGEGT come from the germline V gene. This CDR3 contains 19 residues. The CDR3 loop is CASSYNRKREAANTGELFF. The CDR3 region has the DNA TGTGCCAGCAGTTACAATCGAAAGCGGGAGGCCGCGAACACCGGGGAGCTGTTTTTT.

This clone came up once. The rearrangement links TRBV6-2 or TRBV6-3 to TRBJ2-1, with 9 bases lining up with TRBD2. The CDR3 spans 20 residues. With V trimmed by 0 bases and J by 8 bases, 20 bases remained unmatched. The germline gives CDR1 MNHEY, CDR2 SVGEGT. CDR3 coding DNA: TGTGCCAGCAGTTACTCGCGGGAAGCGGAGTCAGCGGGAGGCCGCCATGAGCAGTTCTTC. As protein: CASSYSREAESAGGRHEQFF.

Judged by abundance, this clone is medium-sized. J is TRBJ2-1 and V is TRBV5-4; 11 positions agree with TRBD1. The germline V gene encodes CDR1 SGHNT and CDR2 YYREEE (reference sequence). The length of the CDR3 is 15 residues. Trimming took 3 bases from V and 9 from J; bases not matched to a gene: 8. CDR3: CASSSPGQGVSEQFF. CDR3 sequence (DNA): TGTGCCAGCAGCTCGCCGGGACAGGGGGTTAGTGAGCAGTTCTTC.

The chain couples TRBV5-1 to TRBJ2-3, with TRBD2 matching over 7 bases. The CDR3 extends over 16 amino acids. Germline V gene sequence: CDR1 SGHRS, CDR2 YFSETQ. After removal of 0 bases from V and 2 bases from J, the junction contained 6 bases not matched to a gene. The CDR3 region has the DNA TGCGCCAGCAGCTTGGGGGCTAGCGGTCCCACAGATACGCAGTATTTT. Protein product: CASSLGASGPTDTQYF.

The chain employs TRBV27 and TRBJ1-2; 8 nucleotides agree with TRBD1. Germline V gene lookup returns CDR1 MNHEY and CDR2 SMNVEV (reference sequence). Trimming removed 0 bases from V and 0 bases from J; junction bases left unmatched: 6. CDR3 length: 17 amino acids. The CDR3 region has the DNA TGTGCCAGCAGTTTATCGGGGACAGGAGAGGCTAACTATGGCTACACCTTC. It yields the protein CASSLSGTGEANYGYTF.

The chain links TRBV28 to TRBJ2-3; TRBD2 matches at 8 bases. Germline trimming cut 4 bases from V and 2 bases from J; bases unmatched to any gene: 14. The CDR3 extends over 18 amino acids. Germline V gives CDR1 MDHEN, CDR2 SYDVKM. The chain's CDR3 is CASSYSFAERENTDTQYF. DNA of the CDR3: TGTGCCAGCAGTTATAGTTTTGCGGAGCGGGAGAACACAGATACGCAGTATTTT.

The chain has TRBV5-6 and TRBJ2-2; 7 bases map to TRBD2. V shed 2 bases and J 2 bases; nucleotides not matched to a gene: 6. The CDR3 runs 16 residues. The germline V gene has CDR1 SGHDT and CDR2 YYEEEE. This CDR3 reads CASSFSGGGNTGELFF. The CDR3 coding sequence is TGTGCCAGCAGCTTCAGTGGCGGGGGTAACACCGGGGAGCTGTTTTTT.

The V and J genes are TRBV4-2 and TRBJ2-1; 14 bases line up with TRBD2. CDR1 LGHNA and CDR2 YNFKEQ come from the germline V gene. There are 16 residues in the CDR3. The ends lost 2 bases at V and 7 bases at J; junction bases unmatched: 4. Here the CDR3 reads CASSQTGLAGENEQFF. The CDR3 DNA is TGTGCCAGCAGCCAAACGGGACTAGCGGGAGAGAATGAGCAGTTCTTC.

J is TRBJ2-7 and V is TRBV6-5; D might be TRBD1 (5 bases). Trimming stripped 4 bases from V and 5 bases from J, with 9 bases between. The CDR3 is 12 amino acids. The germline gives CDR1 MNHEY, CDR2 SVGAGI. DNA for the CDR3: TGTGCCAGCAGTTTTCAGGGCCACGAGCAGTACTTC. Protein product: CASSFQGHEQYF.

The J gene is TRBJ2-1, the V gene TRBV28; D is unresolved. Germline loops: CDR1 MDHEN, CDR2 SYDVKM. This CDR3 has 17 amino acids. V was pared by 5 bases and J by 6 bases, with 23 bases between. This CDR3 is CASSTLLLGSAPNEQFF. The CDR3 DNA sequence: TGTGCCAGCAGTACCCTCCTCCTAGGCTCGGCTCCCAATGAGCAGTTCTTC.

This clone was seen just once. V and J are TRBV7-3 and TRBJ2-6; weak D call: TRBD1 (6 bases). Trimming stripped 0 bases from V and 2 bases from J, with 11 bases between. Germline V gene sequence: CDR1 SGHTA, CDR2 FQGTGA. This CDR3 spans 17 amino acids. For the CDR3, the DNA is TGTGCCAGCAGCTTAACCACAGGGCGGGCTGGGGCCAACGTCCTGACTTTC. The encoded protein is CASSLTTGRAGANVLTF.

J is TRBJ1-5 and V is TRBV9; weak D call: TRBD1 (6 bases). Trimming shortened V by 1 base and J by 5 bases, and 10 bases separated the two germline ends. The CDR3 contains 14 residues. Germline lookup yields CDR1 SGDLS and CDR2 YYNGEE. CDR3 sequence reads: CASSVKGGDQPQHF. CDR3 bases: TGTGCCAGCAGCGTAAAAGGGGGGGATCAGCCCCAGCATTTT.

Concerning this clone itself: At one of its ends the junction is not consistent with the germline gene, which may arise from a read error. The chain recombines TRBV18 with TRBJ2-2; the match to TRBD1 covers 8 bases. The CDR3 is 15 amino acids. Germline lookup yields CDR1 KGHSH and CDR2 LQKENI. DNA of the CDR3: TGTGCCAACTCACCGCAGACAGGGGAGGCCGGGGAGCTGTTTTTT. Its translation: CANSPQTGEAGELFF.

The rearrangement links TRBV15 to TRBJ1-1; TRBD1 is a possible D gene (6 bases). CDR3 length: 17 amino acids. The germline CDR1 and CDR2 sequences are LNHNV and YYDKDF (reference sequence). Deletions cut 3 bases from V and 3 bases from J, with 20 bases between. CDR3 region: CATSSRDITSVYTEAFF. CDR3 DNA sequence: TGTGCCACCAGCAGCCGGGACATAACGAGTGTGTACACTGAAGCTTTCTTT.

The CDR3 loop is CASSLLAGVYNEQFF. CDR3 sequence (DNA): TGTGCCAGCAGCCTCCTAGCGGGAGTCTACAATGAGCAGTTCTTC. The J gene is TRBJ2-1, the V gene TRBV5-5, with 10 bases matching TRBD2. Germline-derived CDR1 and CDR2 are SGHKS and YYEKEE (reference sequence). This CDR3 is built from 15 residues. Losses at the gene ends were 4 bases for V and 3 bases for J; bases not matched to a gene: 4.

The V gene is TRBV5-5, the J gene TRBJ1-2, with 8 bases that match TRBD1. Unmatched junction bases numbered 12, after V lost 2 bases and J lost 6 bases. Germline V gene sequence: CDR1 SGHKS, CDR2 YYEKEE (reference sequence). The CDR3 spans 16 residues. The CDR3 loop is CASSFRGRLSLDGYTF. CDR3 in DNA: TGTGCCAGCAGCTTCAGGGGGCGCCTTTCGCTGGATGGCTACACCTTC.

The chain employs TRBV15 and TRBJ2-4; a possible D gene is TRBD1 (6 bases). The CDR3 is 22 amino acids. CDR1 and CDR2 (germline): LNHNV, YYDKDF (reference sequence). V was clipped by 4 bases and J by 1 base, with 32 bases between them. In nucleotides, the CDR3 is TGTGCCACCAGCAAAATCAGGCTACTATCAGGCCAGGGGTCCGTGGCCAAAAACATTCAGTACTTC. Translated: CATSKIRLLSGQGSVAKNIQYF.

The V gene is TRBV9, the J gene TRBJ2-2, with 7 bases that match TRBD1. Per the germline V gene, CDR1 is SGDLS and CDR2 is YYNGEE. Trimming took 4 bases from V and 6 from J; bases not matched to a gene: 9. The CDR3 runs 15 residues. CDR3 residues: CASSPPTGRAGELFF. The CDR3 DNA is TGTGCCAGCAGCCCTCCGACAGGGCGGGCCGGGGAGCTGTTTTTT.

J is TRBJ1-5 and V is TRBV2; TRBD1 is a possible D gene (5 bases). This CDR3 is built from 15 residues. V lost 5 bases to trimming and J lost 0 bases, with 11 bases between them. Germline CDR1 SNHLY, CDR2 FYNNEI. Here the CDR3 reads CASSFDGHSNQPQHF. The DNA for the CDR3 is TGTGCCAGCAGTTTTGACGGACATAGCAATCAGCCCCAGCATTTT.